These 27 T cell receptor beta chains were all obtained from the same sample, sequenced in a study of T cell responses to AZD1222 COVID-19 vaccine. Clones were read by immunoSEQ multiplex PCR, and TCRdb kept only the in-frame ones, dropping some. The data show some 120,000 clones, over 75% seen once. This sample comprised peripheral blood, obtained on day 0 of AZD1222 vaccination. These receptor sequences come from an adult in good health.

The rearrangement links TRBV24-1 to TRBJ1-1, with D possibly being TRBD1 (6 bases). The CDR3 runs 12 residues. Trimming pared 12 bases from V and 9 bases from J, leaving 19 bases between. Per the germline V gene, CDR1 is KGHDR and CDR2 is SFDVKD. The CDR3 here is CAPRPGGHQAFF. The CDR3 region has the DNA TGTGCCCCCCGACCGGGGGGGCACCAAGCTTTCTTT.

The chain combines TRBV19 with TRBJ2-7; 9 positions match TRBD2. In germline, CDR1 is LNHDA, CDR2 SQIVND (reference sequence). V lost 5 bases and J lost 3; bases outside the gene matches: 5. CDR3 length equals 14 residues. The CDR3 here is CASSGIAGVYEQYF. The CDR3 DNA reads TGTGCCAGTAGTGGGATAGCGGGAGTCTACGAGCAGTACTTC.

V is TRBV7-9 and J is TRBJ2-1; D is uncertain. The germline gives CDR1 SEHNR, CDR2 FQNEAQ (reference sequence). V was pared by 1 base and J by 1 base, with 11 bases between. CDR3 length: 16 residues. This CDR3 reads CASSLGLFQSYNEQFF. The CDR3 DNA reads TGTGCCAGCAGCTTAGGGCTTTTTCAGTCCTACAATGAGCAGTTCTTC.

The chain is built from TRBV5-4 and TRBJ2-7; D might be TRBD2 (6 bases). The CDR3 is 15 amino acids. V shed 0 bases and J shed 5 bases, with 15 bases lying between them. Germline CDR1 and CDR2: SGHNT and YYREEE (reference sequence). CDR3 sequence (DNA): TGTGCCAGCAGCTTGGGCTGGCCTGGAGGGGACGAGCAGTACTTC. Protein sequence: CASSLGWPGGDEQYF.

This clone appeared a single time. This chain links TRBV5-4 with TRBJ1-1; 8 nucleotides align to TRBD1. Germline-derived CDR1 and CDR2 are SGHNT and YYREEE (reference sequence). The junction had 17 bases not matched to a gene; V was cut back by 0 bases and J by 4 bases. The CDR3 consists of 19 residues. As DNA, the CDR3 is TGTGCCAGCAGCTTGGCCAGGGGGCAGGGGACGGGTTGGAGCACTGAAGCTTTCTTT. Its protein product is CASSLARGQGTGWSTEAFF.

As DNA, the CDR3 is TGTGCCAGCAGCTTTGGGACAGGGAACTATGGCTACACCTTC. Protein: CASSFGTGNYGYTF. This sequence joins TRBV7-9 and TRBJ1-2, with 9 positions matching TRBD1. Trimming cost V 3 bases and J 2 bases; bases outside gene matches: 1. Germline values: CDR1 SEHNR, CDR2 FQNEAQ (reference sequence). The CDR3 runs 14 residues.

The CDR3 protein is CAWSVSTGTAQHF. DNA for the CDR3: TGTGCCTGGAGTGTATCCACGGGCACGGCCCAGCATTTT. The rearrangement links TRBV30 to TRBJ1-5; D unclear. With 0 bases removed from V and 11 bases from J, the gap between germline ends came to 14 bases. The CDR3 is 13 amino acids. Germline V CDR1 and CDR2: GTSNPN, SVGIG (reference sequence).

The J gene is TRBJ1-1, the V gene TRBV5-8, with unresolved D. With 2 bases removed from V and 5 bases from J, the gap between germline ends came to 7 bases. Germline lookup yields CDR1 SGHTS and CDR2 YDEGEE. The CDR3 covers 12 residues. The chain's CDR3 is CASSLGRTEAFF. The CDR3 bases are TGTGCCAGCAGCTTAGGCAGGACTGAAGCTTTCTTT. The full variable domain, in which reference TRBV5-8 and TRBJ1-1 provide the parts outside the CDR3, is EAGVTQSPTHLIKTRGQQATLRCSPISGHTSVYWYQQALGLGLQFLLWYDEGEERNRGNFPPRFSGRQFPNYSSELNVNALELEDSALYLCASSLGRTEAFFGQGTRLTVV.

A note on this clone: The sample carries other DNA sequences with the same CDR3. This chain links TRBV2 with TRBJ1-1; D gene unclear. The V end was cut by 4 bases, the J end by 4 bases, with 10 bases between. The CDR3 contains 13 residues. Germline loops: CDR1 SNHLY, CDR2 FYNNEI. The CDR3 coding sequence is TGTGCCAGCAGTGGAGGGCCAGGCACTGAAGCTTTCTTT. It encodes CASSGGPGTEAFF.

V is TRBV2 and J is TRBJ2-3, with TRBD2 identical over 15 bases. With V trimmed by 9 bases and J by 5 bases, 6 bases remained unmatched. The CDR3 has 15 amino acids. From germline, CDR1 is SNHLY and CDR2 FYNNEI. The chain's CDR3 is CASGTSGGPGDTQYF. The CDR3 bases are TGTGCCAGTGGGACTAGCGGGGGGCCGGGAGATACGCAGTATTTT.

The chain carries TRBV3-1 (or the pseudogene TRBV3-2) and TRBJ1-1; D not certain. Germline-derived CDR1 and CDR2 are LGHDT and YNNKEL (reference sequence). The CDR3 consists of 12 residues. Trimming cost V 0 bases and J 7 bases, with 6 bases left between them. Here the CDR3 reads CASSQEGSEAFF. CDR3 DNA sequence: TGTGCCAGCAGCCAAGAGGGGAGTGAAGCTTTCTTT.

The CDR3 DNA sequence: TGTGCCAGCAGCCAAGTGGGTTCTGGGGCCAACGTCCTGACTTTC. Its protein is CASSQVGSGANVLTF. V and J are TRBV14 and TRBJ2-6, with D unclear. The CDR3 consists of 15 residues. Trimming cost V 1 base and J 1 base, with 5 bases left between them. Germline CDR1 SGHDN, CDR2 FVKESK.

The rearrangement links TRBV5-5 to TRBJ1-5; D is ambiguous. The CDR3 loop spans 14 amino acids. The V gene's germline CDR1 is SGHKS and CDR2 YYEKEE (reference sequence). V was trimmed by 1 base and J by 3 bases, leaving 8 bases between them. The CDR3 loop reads CASSLSGFNQPQHF. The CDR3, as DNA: TGTGCCAGCAGCTTGTCAGGTTTCAATCAGCCCCAGCATTTT.

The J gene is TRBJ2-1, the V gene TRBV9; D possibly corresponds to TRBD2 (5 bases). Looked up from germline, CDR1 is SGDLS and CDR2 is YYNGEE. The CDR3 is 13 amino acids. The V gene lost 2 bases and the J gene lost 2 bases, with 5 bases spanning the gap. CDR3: CASSVGTYNEQFF. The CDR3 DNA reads TGTGCCAGCAGCGTCGGGACCTACAATGAGCAGTTCTTC. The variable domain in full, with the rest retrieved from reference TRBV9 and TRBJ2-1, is DSGVTQTPKHLITATGQRVTLRCSPRSGDLSVYWYQQSLDQGLQFLIQYYNGEERAKGNILERFSAQQFPDLHSELNLSSLELGDSALYFCASSVGTYNEQFFGPGTRLTVL.

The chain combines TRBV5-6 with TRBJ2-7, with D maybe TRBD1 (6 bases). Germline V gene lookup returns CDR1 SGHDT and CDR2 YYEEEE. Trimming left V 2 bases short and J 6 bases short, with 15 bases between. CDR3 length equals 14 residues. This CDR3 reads CASSFLRTVREQYF. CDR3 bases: TGTGCCAGCAGCTTCCTTAGGACAGTTCGCGAGCAGTACTTC.

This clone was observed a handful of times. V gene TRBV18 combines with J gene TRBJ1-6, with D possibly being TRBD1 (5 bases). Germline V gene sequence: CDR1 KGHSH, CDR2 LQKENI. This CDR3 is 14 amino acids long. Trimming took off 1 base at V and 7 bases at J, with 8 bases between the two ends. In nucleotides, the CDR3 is TGTGCCAGCTCACCACGCCGGGGGAATTCACCCCTCCACTTT. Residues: CASSPRRGNSPLHF.

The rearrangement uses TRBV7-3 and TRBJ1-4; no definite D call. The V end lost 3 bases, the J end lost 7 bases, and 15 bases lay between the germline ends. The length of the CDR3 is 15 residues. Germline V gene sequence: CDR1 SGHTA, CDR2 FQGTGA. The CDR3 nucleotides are TGTGCCAGCAGCTTCCGACGGCGGGGTTGTGAAAAACTGTTTTTT. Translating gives CASSFRRRGCEKLFF. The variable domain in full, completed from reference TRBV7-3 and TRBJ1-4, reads GAGVSQTPSNKVTEKGKYVELRCDPISGHTALYWYRQSLGQGPEFLIYFQGTGAADDSGLPNDRFFAVRPEGSVSTLKIQRTERGDSAVYLCASSFRRRGCEKLFFGSGTQLSVL.

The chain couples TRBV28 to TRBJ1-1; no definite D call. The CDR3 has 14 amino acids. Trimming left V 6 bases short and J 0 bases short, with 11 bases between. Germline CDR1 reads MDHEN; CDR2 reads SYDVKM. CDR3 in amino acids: CASSLQIMNTEAFF. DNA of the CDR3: TGTGCCAGCAGCTTACAGATAATGAACACTGAAGCTTTCTTT.

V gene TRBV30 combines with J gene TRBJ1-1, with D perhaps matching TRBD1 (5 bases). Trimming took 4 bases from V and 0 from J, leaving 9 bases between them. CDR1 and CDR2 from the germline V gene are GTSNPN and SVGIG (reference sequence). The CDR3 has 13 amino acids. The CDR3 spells CAWKRGMNTEAFF. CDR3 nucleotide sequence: TGTGCCTGGAAGAGGGGCATGAACACTGAAGCTTTCTTT.

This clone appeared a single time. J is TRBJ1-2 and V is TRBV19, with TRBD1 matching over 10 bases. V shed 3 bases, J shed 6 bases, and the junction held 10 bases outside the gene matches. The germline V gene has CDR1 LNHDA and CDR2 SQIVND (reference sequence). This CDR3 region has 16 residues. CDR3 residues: CASSIFGTGEVNGYTF. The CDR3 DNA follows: TGTGCCAGTAGTATTTTCGGGACAGGGGAAGTCAATGGCTACACCTTC.

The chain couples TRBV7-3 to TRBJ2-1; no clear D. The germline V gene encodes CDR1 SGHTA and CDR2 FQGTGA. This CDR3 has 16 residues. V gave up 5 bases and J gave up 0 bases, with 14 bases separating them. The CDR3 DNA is TGTGCCAGCAGCCCTGGCGCGGCGTTCTCCTACAATGAGCAGTTCTTC. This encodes CASSPGAAFSYNEQFF.

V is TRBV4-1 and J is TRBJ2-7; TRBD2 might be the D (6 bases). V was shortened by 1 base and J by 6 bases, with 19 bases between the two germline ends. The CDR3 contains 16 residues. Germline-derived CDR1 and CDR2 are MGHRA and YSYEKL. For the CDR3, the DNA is TGCGCCAGCAGCCAAGGCGGGATCCCGGGCGTGGGCGAGCAGTACTTC. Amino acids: CASSQGGIPGVGEQYF.

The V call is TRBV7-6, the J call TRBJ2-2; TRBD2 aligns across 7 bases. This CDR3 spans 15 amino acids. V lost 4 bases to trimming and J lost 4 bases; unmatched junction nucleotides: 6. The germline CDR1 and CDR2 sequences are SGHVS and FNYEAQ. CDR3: CASSYSTSSTGELFF. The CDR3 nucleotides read TGTGCCAGCAGCTACTCGACTAGCTCCACCGGGGAGCTGTTTTTT. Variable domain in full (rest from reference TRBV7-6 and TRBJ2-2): GAGVSQSPRYKVTKRGQDVALRCDPISGHVSLYWYRQALGQGPEFLTYFNYEAQQDKSGLPNDRFSAERPEGSISTLTIQRTEQRDSAMYRCASSYSTSSTGELFFGEGSRLTVL.

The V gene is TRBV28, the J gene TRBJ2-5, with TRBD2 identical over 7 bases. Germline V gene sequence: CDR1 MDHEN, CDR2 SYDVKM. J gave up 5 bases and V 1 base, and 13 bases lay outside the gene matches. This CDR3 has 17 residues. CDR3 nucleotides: TGTGCCAGCAGTTTATACCGGCGGGGACGAGCGGGGGAGACCCAGTACTTC. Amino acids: CASSLYRRGRAGETQYF. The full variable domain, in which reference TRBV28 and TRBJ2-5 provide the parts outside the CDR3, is DVKVTQSSRYLVKRTGEKVFLECVQDMDHENMFWYRQDPGLGLRLIYFSYDVKMKEKGDIPEGYSVSREKKERFSLILESASTNQTSMYLCASSLYRRGRAGETQYFGPGTRLLVL.

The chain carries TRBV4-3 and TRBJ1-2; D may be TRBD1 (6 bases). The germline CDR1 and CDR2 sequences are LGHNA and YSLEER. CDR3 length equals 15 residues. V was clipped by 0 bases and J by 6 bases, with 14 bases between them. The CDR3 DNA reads TGCGCCAGCAGCCAAGATTGGGGGCGGATCGATGGCTACACCTTC. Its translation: CASSQDWGRIDGYTF.

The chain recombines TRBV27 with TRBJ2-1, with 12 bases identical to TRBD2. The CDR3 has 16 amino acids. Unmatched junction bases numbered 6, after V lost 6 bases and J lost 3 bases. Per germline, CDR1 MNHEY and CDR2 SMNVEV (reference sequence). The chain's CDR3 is CASSPRTSGVYNEQFF. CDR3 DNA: TGTGCCAGCAGCCCAAGGACTAGCGGGGTCTACAATGAGCAGTTCTTC.

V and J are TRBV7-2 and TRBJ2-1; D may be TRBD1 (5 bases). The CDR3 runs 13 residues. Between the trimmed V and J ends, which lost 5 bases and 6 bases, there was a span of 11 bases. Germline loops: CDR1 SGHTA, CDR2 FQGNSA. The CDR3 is CASSVTRVNEQFF. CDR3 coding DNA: TGTGCCAGCAGCGTAACCAGGGTCAATGAGCAGTTCTTC.